These 29 T cell receptor beta chains came from one sample sequenced in a study of Ad26.COV2.S vaccination and SARS-CoV-2 variants. Sample treatment: over 15 received Ad26.COV2.S at low or high dose, single or two shots; several received placebo; per-sample allocation not given. Sampling was done on day 63 after the first vaccine or placebo injection. Profiling relied on immunoSEQ multiplex PCR, and the TCRdb table lists in-frame clones only, not all of them. The sample has about 680,000 clones, about 89% seen once. Specimen: peripheral blood, collected in a trial of Ad26.COV2.S vaccine versus placebo. Source of these receptors: a person aged 18 to 65 who received the Ad26.COV2.S COVID-19 vaccine or a placebo.

The chain is built from TRBV15 and TRBJ1-5; D is possibly TRBD1 (5 bases). CDR1 is LNHNV and CDR2 is YYDKDF in the germline V gene (reference sequence). V was clipped by 1 base and J by 0 bases, with 10 bases between them. The CDR3 covers 16 residues. DNA for the CDR3: TGTGCCACCAGCAGAGTTAGAGGGGATAGCAATCAGCCCCAGCATTTT. Translating gives CATSRVRGDSNQPQHF.

The gene calls are TRBV3-1 (or the pseudogene TRBV3-2) and TRBJ2-3, with 8 bases identical to TRBD1. V shed 4 bases and J 3 bases; nucleotides not matched to a gene: 9. The CDR3 is 16 residues long. The germline CDR1 and CDR2 sequences are LGHDT and YNNKEL (reference sequence). CDR3 sequence reads: CASSLALGQGTDTQYF. CDR3 nucleotide sequence: TGTGCCAGCAGCCTCGCCCTCGGACAGGGAACAGATACGCAGTATTTT.

The V gene is TRBV3-1 (or the pseudogene TRBV3-2), the J gene TRBJ1-4; no definite D call. From germline, CDR1 is LGHDT and CDR2 YNNKEL (reference sequence). This CDR3 region has 14 residues. V lost 5 bases and J 8 bases, leaving 15 bases between the germline ends. The CDR3 DNA follows: TGTGCCAGCAGCTACAGAGGAGTGGGAGAAAAACTGTTTTTT. It is translated as CASSYRGVGEKLFF.

The chain combines TRBV7-9 with TRBJ2-5; no clear D gene. Germline CDR1 reads SEHNR; CDR2 reads FQNEAQ (reference sequence). With 4 bases removed from V and 5 bases from J, the gap between germline ends came to 14 bases. The CDR3 contains 14 residues. Here the CDR3 reads CASSSDPLGETQYF. CDR3 nucleotide sequence: TGTGCCAGCAGCTCAGACCCCCTGGGGGAGACCCAGTACTTC.

The V gene is TRBV19, the J gene TRBJ2-3, with TRBD1 matching over 12 bases. The CDR3 has 14 amino acids. Germline values: CDR1 LNHDA, CDR2 SQIVND (reference sequence). Trimming removed 8 bases from V and 5 bases from J; junction bases left unmatched: 5. CDR3 in amino acids: CASRDRGRGDTQYF. The CDR3 bases are TGTGCCAGTCGGGACAGGGGGCGCGGAGATACGCAGTATTTT.

In its sample, this clone was seen a few times. This CDR3 is also generated by other DNA sequences in the sample. This chain connects TRBV10-3 to TRBJ2-3; D is unclear. Per germline, CDR1 ENHRY and CDR2 SYGVKD. The germline V and J ends were trimmed by 4 bases and 0 bases, with 2 bases remaining between them. The CDR3 has 12 residues. The CDR3 bases are TGTGCCATCAGTGGTAGCACAGATACGCAGTATTTT. It is translated as CAISGSTDTQYF.

This chain connects TRBV6-4 to TRBJ2-3; D is uncertain. The germline V gene has CDR1 MRHNA and CDR2 SNTAGT. V was cut by 7 bases and J by 1 base, with 12 bases left in between. The length of the CDR3 is 14 residues. CDR3 sequence (DNA): TGTGCCAGCAACAAGAATGGGGGCACAGATACGCAGTATTTT. It yields the protein CASNKNGGTDTQYF.

The chain is built from TRBV4-3 and TRBJ1-3; TRBD1 aligns across 12 bases. The CDR3 sequence is 16 residues long. V lost 0 bases to trimming and J lost 6 bases; unmatched junction nucleotides: 3. Germline assignment: CDR1 LGHNA and CDR2 YSLEER. The CDR3 DNA sequence: TGCGCCAGCAGCCAAGAGGGACAGGGGGCTCAAAACACCATATATTTT. It is translated as CASSQEGQGAQNTIYF.

The V call is TRBV30, the J call TRBJ2-2, with TRBD1 identical over 7 bases. The germline gives CDR1 GTSNPN, CDR2 SVGIG (reference sequence). V lost 0 bases to trimming and J lost 6 bases; unmatched junction nucleotides: 4. The CDR3 has 14 residues. This CDR3 reads CAWSVQGTAGELFF. In DNA form, the CDR3 reads TGTGCCTGGAGTGTACAGGGGACCGCCGGGGAGCTGTTTTTT. Filled out from reference TRBV30 and TRBJ2-2, the complete variable domain reads SQTIHQWPATLVQPVGSPLSLECTVEGTSNPNLYWYRQAAGRGLQLLFYSVGIGQISSEVPQNLSASRPQDRQFILSSKKLLLSDSGFYLCAWSVQGTAGELFFGEGSRLTVL.

The rearrangement links TRBV5-5 to TRBJ2-7; possible D gene TRBD2, 5 bases. The germline gives CDR1 SGHKS, CDR2 YYEKEE (reference sequence). CDR3 length: 15 amino acids. The V end lost 4 bases, the J end lost 4 bases, and 18 bases lay between the germline ends. The CDR3 DNA sequence: TGTGCCAGCAGCCCCCAAGTCCGGGGTCCGTACGAGCAGTACTTC. This encodes CASSPQVRGPYEQYF.

The rearrangement uses TRBV5-4 and TRBJ2-2; unclear D gene. The V end lost 5 bases, the J end lost 7 bases, and 15 bases lay between the germline ends. The CDR3 is made up of 14 amino acids. Germline assignment: CDR1 SGHNT and CDR2 YYREEE (reference sequence). CDR3 amino acids: CASRPQTGFGELFF. In DNA, the CDR3 is TGTGCCAGCAGGCCCCAGACTGGGTTCGGGGAGCTGTTTTTT.

The chain carries TRBV30 and TRBJ1-3; unclear D gene. The CDR3 has 12 amino acids. Per germline, CDR1 GTSNPN and CDR2 SVGIG (reference sequence). Trimming pared 0 bases from V and 4 bases from J, leaving 4 bases between. The CDR3 nucleotides read TGTGCCTGGAGTGTACCCGGAAACACCATATATTTT. Translated, it gives CAWSVPGNTIYF. The whole variable domain, remainder taken from reference TRBV30 and TRBJ1-3, is SQTIHQWPATLVQPVGSPLSLECTVEGTSNPNLYWYRQAAGRGLQLLFYSVGIGQISSEVPQNLSASRPQDRQFILSSKKLLLSDSGFYLCAWSVPGNTIYFGEGSWLTVV.

This rearrangement joins TRBV10-3 to TRBJ2-7; unclear D gene. CDR1 ENHRY and CDR2 SYGVKD come from the germline V gene. CDR3 size: 14 residues. V was clipped by 0 bases and J by 6 bases, with 12 bases between them. This CDR3 is CAISESGRVGEQYF. The CDR3 DNA is TGTGCCATCAGTGAGTCGGGTAGGGTGGGCGAGCAGTACTTC.

CDR3 region: CASSSRDRDGETQYF. In nucleotides, the CDR3 is TGCGCCAGCAGTTCCCGGGACAGGGACGGCGAGACCCAGTACTTC. The genes are TRBV5-1 and TRBJ2-5, with TRBD1 matching 9 bases. CDR1 SGHRS and CDR2 YFSETQ come from the germline V gene. The CDR3 is 15 amino acids. Trimming at V came to 5 bases and at J to 5 bases, leaving 10 bases not matched to a gene.

In its sample, this clone was seen once. The rearrangement joins TRBV4-1 to TRBJ1-4; 10 positions match TRBD1. Trimming took 1 base from V and 6 from J; bases not matched to a gene: 5. Germline CDR1 MGHRA, CDR2 YSYEKL. This CDR3 contains 16 residues. CDR3 DNA sequence: TGCGCCAGCAGCCAAGGACAGGGGGCGTGGTATGAAAAACTGTTTTTT. It is translated as CASSQGQGAWYEKLFF.

The genes are TRBV5-1 and TRBJ1-2; TRBD1 agrees at 7 bases. The CDR3 is 14 residues long. Trimming took 5 bases from V and 8 from J; bases not matched to a gene: 12. Germline-derived CDR1 and CDR2 are SGHRS and YFSETQ. The CDR3 DNA is TGCGCCAGCAGTGGGGACAGCTGGACCTTCGGCTACACCTTC. It codes for CASSGDSWTFGYTF.

J is TRBJ2-3 and V is TRBV13, with D possibly matching TRBD1 (5 bases). The CDR3 totals 12 residues. The germline CDR1 and CDR2 sequences are PRHDT and FYEKMQ (reference sequence). V was cut by 5 bases and J by 6 bases, with 9 bases left in between. This chain's CDR3 is CASSPGLDTQYF. The DNA for the CDR3 is TGTGCCAGCAGCCCAGGGTTGGATACGCAGTATTTT.

DNA for the CDR3: TGCGCCAGCAGCTTGGCAGGAGAATCTGAAGCTTTCTTT. Its protein is CASSLAGESEAFF. The V gene is TRBV5-1, the J gene TRBJ1-1; D call uncertain. The CDR3 has 13 amino acids. Germline V CDR1 and CDR2: SGHRS, YFSETQ. Trimming removed 0 bases at V and 6 bases at J, with 9 bases between.

The chain recombines TRBV6-5 with TRBJ1-1; D gene ambiguous. The CDR3 length is 15 residues. The germline V gene has CDR1 MNHEY and CDR2 SVGAGI. Trimming shortened V by 2 bases and J by 4 bases, and 14 bases separated the two germline ends. CDR3 amino acids: CASSYGSISATEAFF. Written as DNA, the CDR3 is TGTGCCAGCAGTTACGGGTCTATTTCTGCCACTGAAGCTTTCTTT.

This clone was seen more than once but under ten times. This sequence joins TRBV24-1 and TRBJ2-3; D is unresolved. This CDR3 spans 12 amino acids. The V end lost 2 bases, the J end lost 2 bases, and 1 base lay between the germline ends. CDR1 KGHDR and CDR2 SFDVKD come from the germline V gene. DNA for the CDR3: TGTGCCACCAGTGATTACACAGATACGCAGTATTTT. Its translation is CATSDYTDTQYF.

This clone has a handful of counts. The chain recombines TRBV5-1 with TRBJ2-3; D gene ambiguous. Germline CDR1 reads SGHRS; CDR2 reads YFSETQ. The V gene lost 0 bases and the J gene lost 6 bases, with 17 bases spanning the gap. This CDR3 has 16 residues. The CDR3 protein is CASSLETSSWADTQYF. CDR3 DNA: TGCGCCAGCAGCTTGGAAACGTCTAGTTGGGCGGATACGCAGTATTTT.

The V and J genes are TRBV30 and TRBJ2-1; maybe TRBD1 (5 bases). Germline CDR1 reads GTSNPN; CDR2 reads SVGIG (reference sequence). Deletions cut 1 base from V and 11 bases from J, with 12 bases between. CDR3 size: 12 residues. The CDR3 spells CAWSASVGQQFF. In DNA, the CDR3 is TGTGCCTGGAGTGCCTCAGTGGGGCAGCAGTTCTTC.

Only one count was recorded for this clone. The chain has TRBV3-1 (or the pseudogene TRBV3-2) and TRBJ2-7; D is perhaps TRBD1 or TRBD2 (5 bases each). The V end lost 0 bases, the J end lost 3 bases, and 9 bases lay between the germline ends. Germline lookup yields CDR1 LGHDT and CDR2 YNNKEL (reference sequence). The CDR3 length is 14 residues. The CDR3 sequence: CASSQEGTDYEQYF. The CDR3 DNA sequence: TGTGCCAGCAGCCAAGAAGGGACCGACTACGAGCAGTACTTC.

J is TRBJ2-2 and V is TRBV11-3; D not certain. Germline lookup yields CDR1 SGHNT and CDR2 YENEEA. With 4 bases removed from V and 5 bases from J, the gap between germline ends came to 17 bases. This CDR3 is built from 16 residues. The CDR3: CASSSTGSSGTGELFF. The CDR3 nucleotides are TGTGCCAGCAGCTCCACTGGGTCAAGTGGGACCGGGGAGCTGTTTTTT.

The chain employs TRBV3-1 (or the pseudogene TRBV3-2) and TRBJ1-1; possible D gene TRBD1, 6 bases. This CDR3 comprises 12 residues. CDR1 is LGHDT, CDR2 YNNKEL, per germline (reference sequence). V lost 6 bases and J lost 3, with 8 bases in between. CDR3 amino acids: CASSGQHTEAFF. The CDR3, as DNA: TGTGCCAGCAGTGGACAGCACACTGAAGCTTTCTTT.

The rearrangement uses TRBV5-1 and TRBJ2-5, with D perhaps TRBD2 (6 bases). V was shortened by 0 bases and J by 0 bases, with 9 bases between the two germline ends. This CDR3 is built from 15 residues. The germline gives CDR1 SGHRS, CDR2 YFSETQ. CDR3 residues: CASSLVEGNQETQYF. In nucleotides, the CDR3 is TGCGCCAGCAGCTTGGTGGAGGGCAACCAAGAGACCCAGTACTTC.

CDR3 sequence reads: CASSEEQSHREQYF. In nucleotides, the CDR3 is TGTGCCAGCAGTGAGGAGCAAAGCCATCGGGAGCAGTACTTC. V usage is TRBV6-1 and J usage is TRBJ2-7; D unresolved. Per the germline V gene, CDR1 is MNHNS and CDR2 is SASEGT. The CDR3 totals 14 residues. V was trimmed by 3 bases and J by 7 bases, leaving 16 bases between them.

V and J are TRBV5-4 and TRBJ2-1; weak D call: TRBD2 (5 bases). Looked up from germline, CDR1 is SGHNT and CDR2 is YYREEE (reference sequence). The CDR3 spans 16 residues. Trimming pared 4 bases from V and 2 bases from J, leaving 16 bases between. CDR3 coding DNA: TGTGCCAGCAGCAAACCGGGTTCGGGGACCTACAATGAGCAGTTCTTC. This translates into CASSKPGSGTYNEQFF.

The genes are TRBV9 and TRBJ2-1; no firm D call. The CDR3 runs 13 residues. Between the trimmed V and J ends, which lost 0 bases and 4 bases, there was a span of 5 bases. The germline V gene encodes CDR1 SGDLS and CDR2 YYNGEE. The CDR3 nucleotides read TGTGCCAGCAGCGTAGGAGCTTACAATGAGCAGTTCTTC. Its protein is CASSVGAYNEQFF.